This TCR beta chain was captured in a study of shared clonotypes between healthy human individuals. This clone has a handful of counts. Its antigen is undetermined. Different DNA sequences within this sample yield the same CDR3. Overall study results and limits: Lower generation probabilities were found for non-shared clonotypes than for those shared by all four donors.

DNA at 150 to 200 ng, tens of thousands of T cell genomes, went into sorted-subset replicate PCRs. The table came from immunoSEQ multiplex PCR; TCRdb's copy has only in-frame clones and leaves some out. The table lists millions of clones, approximately 94% of them singletons. Germline V gene data show CDR1 as MNHEY and CDR2 as SVGAGI. Trimming left V 6 bases short and J 2 bases short, with 10 bases between. The CDR3 length is 13 residues. Sequencing used naive CD4+ T cells sorted from blood. Subset specified: CD45RA+ positively selected. The chain recombines TRBV6-5 with TRBJ1-1, with TRBD1 as a possible D gene (6 bases). This receptor was taken from a man aged 18 to 29 in good health. CDR3 sequence reads: CASRRTENTEAFF. In DNA form, the CDR3 reads TGTGCCAGCAGGAGGACAGAAAACACTGAAGCTTTCTTT.